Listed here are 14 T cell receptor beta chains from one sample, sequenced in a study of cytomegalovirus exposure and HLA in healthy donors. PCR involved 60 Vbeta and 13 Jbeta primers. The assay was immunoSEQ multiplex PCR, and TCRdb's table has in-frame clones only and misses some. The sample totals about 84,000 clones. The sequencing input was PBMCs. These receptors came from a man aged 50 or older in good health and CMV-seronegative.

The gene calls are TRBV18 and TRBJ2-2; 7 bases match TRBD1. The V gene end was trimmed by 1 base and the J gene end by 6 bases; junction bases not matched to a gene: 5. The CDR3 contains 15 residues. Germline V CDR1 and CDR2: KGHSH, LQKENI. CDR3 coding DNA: TGTGCCAGCTCACCACGGGGGACAGATTCCGGGGAGCTGTTTTTT. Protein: CASSPRGTDSGELFF.

The CDR3 DNA reads TGTGCCAGCAGTAGGGGAGGGAGGGTCAATCAGCCCCAGCATTTT. Its translation: CASSRGGRVNQPQHF. This chain connects TRBV6-6 to TRBJ1-5, with a possible D match to TRBD1 (5 bases). The CDR3 contains 15 residues. From germline, CDR1 is MNHNY and CDR2 SVGAGI (reference sequence). The germline V and J ends were trimmed by 5 bases and 3 bases, with 14 bases remaining between them.

The chain's CDR3 is CASSLGGGTEAFF. The CDR3 DNA reads TGTGCCAGCAGCTTGGGCGGAGGCACTGAAGCTTTCTTT. The chain recombines TRBV7-9 with TRBJ1-1; D is ambiguous. Trimming took 3 bases from V and 4 from J, leaving 9 bases between them. The CDR3 has 13 amino acids. Germline values: CDR1 SEHNR, CDR2 FQNEAQ (reference sequence).

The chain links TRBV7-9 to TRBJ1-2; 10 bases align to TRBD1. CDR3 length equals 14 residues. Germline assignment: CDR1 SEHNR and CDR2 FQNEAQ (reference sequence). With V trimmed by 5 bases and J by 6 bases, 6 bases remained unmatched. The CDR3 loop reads CASSDPGTGDGYTF. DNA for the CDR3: TGTGCCAGCAGCGATCCCGGGACAGGGGATGGCTACACCTTC.

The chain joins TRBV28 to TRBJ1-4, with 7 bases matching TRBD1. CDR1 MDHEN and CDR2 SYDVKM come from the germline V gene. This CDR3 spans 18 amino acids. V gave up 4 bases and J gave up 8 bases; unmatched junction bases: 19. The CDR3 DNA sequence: TGTGCCAGCAGTTCCCGACAGGGCTCCGTACTTTGGAAGGAAAAACTGTTTTTT. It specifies CASSSRQGSVLWKEKLFF.

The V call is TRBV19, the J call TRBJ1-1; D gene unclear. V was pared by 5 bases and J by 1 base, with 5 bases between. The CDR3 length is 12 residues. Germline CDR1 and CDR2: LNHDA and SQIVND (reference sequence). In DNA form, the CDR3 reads TGTGCCAGTAGTCCGAGGAACACTGAAGCTTTCTTT. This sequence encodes CASSPRNTEAFF.

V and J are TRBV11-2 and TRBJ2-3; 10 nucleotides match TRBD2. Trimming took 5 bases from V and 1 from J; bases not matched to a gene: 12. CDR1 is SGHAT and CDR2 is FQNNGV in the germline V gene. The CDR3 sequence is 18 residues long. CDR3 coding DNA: TGTGCCAGCAGCCGAAACCATCCCACTAGCGGGGGCACAGATACGCAGTATTTT. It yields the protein CASSRNHPTSGGTDTQYF.

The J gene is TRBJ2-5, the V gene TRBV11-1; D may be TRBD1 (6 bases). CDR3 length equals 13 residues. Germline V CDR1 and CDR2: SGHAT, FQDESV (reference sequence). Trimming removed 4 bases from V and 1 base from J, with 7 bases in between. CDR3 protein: CASSWDIQETQYF. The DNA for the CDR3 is TGTGCCAGCAGCTGGGACATCCAAGAGACCCAGTACTTC.

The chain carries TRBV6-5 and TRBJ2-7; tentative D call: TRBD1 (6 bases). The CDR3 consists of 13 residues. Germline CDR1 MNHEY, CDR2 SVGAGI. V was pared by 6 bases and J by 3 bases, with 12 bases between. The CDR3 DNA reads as TGTGCCAGCAGAGGGGACAAGAACTACGAGCAGTACTTC. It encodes CASRGDKNYEQYF.

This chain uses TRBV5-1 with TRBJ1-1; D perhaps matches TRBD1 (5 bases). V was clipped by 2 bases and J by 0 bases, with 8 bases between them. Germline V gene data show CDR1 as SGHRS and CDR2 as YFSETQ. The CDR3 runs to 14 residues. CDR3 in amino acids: CASSFGGVNTEAFF. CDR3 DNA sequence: TGCGCCAGCAGCTTTGGAGGGGTGAACACTGAAGCTTTCTTT.

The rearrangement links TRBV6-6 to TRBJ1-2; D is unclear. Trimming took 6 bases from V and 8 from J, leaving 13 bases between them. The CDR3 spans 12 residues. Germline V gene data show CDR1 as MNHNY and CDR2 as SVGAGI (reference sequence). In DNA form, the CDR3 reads TGTGCCAGCAGCCGAACGACTTACGGCTACACCTTC. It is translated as CASSRTTYGYTF.

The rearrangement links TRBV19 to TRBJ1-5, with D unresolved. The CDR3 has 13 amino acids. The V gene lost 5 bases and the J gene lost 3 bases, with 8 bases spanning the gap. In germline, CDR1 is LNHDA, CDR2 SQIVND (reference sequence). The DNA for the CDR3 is TGTGCCAGTAGTGCCCGGTTCAATCAGCCCCAGCATTTT. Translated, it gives CASSARFNQPQHF.

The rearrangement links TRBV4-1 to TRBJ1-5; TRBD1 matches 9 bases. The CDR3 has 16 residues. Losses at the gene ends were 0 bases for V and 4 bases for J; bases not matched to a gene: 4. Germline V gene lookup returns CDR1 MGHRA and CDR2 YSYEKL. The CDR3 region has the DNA TGCGCCAGCAGCCAAGAGGGGACAGGGAAAAATCAGCCCCAGCATTTT. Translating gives CASSQEGTGKNQPQHF.

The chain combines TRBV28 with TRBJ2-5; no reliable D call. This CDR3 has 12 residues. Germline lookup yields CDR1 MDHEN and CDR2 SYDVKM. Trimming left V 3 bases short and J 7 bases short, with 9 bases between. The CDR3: CASSFSPRTQYF. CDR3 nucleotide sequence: TGTGCCAGCAGTTTTAGCCCTCGGACCCAGTACTTC.